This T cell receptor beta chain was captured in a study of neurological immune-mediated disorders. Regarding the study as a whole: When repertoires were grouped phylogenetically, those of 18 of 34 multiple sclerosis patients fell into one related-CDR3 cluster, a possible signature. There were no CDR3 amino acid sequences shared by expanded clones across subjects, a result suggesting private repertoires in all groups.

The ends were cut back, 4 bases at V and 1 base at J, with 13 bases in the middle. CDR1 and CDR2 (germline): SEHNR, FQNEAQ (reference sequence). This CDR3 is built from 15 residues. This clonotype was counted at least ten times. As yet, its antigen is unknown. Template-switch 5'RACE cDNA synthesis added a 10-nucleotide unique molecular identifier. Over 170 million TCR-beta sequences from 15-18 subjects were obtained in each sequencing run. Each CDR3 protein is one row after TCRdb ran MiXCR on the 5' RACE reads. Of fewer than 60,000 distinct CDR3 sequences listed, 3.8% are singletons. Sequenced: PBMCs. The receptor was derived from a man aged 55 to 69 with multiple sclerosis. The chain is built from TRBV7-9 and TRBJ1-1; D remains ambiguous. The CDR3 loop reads CASSSGGSPNTEAFF. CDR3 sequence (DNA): TGTGCCAGCAGCTCAGGAGGGTCCCCGAACACTGAAGCTTTCTTT.